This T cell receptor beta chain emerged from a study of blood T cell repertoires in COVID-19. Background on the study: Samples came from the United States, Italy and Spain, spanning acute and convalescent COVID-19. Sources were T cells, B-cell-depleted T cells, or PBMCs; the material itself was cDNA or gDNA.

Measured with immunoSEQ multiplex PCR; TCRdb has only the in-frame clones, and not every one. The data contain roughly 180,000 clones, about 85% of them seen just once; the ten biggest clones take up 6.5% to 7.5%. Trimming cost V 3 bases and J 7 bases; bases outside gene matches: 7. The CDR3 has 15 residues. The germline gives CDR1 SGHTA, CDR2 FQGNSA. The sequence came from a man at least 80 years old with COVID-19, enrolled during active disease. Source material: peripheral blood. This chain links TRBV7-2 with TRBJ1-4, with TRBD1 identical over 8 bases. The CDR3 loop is CASSLGGQVGEKLFF. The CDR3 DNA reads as TGTGCCAGCAGCTTGGGGGGACAGGTCGGTGAAAAACTGTTTTTT.